This T cell receptor (beta chain) was captured in a study of metastatic and nonmetastatic thyroid tumors. The wider study: Across blood and tumor or nodule tissue, repertoires from malignant and benign thyroid patients were compared with one another.

The study's findings and limits: A significant increase in TCR beta diversity was reportedly seen in malignant thyroid tumors relative to benign nodules, in blood and tumor.

Under the authors' procedure: Clinicopathological groups supplied CDR3 differences that were used to build a distant-metastasis classifier for papillary thyroid cancer. Using MiXCR, TCRdb reanalyzed the PCR reads. TCRdb's processing, not the study's, gives the V and J calls here. The sample has roughly 9,200 clones, approximately 15% seen once. Prior to thyroid surgery, none of the patients had received any treatment. This clone is medium-sized. As yet, its antigen is unknown. The material sequenced was blood. The clonotype originates from a female donor with papillary thyroid cancer or a benign thyroid nodule (not recorded which). Some clones in this sample may be carry-over from other donors' samples.

CDR3 region: CASNSGGLRGNTIYF. Here the CDR3 DNA reads TGTGCCAGCAATTCGGGGGGGTTACGGGGAAACACCATATATTTT. The chain links TRBV28 to TRBJ1-3; D perhaps matches TRBD1 (5 bases). The CDR3 contains 15 residues. Germline CDR1 and CDR2: MDHEN and SYDVKM. V was pared by 7 bases and J by 4 bases, with 17 bases between.